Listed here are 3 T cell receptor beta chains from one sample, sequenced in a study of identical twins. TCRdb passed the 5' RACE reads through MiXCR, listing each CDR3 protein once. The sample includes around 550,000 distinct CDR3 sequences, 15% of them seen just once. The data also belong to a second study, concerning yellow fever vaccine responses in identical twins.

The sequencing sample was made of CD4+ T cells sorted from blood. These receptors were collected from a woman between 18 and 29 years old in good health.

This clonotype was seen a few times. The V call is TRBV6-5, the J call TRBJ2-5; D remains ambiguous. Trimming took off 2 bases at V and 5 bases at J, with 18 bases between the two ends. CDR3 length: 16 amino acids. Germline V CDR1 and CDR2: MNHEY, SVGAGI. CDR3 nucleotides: TGTGCCAGCAGTTACAACCCTGGCACCCCGAAGGAGACCCAGTACTTC. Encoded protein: CASSYNPGTPKETQYF.

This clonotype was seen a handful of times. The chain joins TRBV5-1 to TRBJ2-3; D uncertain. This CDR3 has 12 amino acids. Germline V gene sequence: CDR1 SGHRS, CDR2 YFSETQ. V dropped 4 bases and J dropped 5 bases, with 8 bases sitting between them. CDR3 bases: TGCGCCAGCAGCCCATACGGAGATACGCAGTATTTT. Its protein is CASSPYGDTQYF. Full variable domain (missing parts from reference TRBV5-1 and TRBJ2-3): KAGVTQTPRYLIKTRGQQVTLSCSPISGHRSVSWYQQTPGQGLQFLFEYFSETQRNKGNFPGRFSGRQFSNSRSEMNVSTLELGDSALYLCASSPYGDTQYFGPGTRLTVL.

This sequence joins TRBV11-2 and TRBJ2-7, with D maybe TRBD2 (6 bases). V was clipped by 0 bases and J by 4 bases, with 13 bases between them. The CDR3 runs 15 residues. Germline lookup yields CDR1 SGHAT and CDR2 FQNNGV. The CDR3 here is CASSLESGVMYEQYF. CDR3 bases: TGTGCCAGCAGCTTAGAGTCGGGAGTGATGTACGAGCAGTACTTC. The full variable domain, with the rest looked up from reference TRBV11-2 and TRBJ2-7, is EAGVAQSPRYKIIEKRQSVAFWCNPISGHATLYWYQQILGQGPKLLIQFQNNGVVDDSQLPKDRFSAERLKGVDSTLKIQPAKLEDSAVYLCASSLESGVMYEQYFGPGTRLTVT.